The 22 T cell receptor beta chains below were found in one sample sequenced in a study of ipilimumab plus nivolumab after autologous stem cell transplantation. Clones were sequenced by immunoSEQ multiplex PCR, and TCRdb holds only the in-frame ones, with some missing. The top ten clones hold roughly 2% of a sample with roughly 86,000 clones, 83% of them seen once. The material was PBMCs, obtained in a trial of ipilimumab plus nivolumab as post-transplant consolidation. The receptors were gathered from a male donor with diffuse large B-cell lymphoma.

V and J are TRBV7-9 and TRBJ1-2, with TRBD1 as a possible D gene (5 bases). The CDR3 is 14 residues long. Per the germline V gene, CDR1 is SEHNR and CDR2 is FQNEAQ (reference sequence). V lost 5 bases and J lost 6, with 16 bases in between. The CDR3 DNA reads TGTGCCAGCAGCCCCCCGGGGCAGACTAATGGCTACACCTTC. Protein sequence: CASSPPGQTNGYTF. Combining the CDR3 with reference TRBV7-9 and TRBJ1-2 gives the whole variable domain DTGVSQNPRHKITKRGQNVTFRCDPISEHNRLYWYRQTLGQGPEFLTYFQNEAQLEKSRLLSDRFSAERPKGSFSTLEIQRTEQGDSAMYLCASSPPGQTNGYTFGSGTRLTVV.

The chain links TRBV5-1 to TRBJ2-1, with D unclear. Germline-derived CDR1 and CDR2 are SGHRS and YFSETQ. Trimming cost V 0 bases and J 5 bases, with 9 bases left between them. The CDR3 totals 14 residues. This CDR3 is CASSLAQQHNEQFF. CDR3 DNA: TGCGCCAGCAGCTTGGCCCAGCAGCACAATGAGCAGTTCTTC.

The chain combines TRBV30 with TRBJ2-6, with D hard to call. Germline loops: CDR1 GTSNPN, CDR2 SVGIG (reference sequence). V lost 3 bases and J lost 2, with 8 bases in between. This CDR3 contains 14 residues. CDR3 nucleotide sequence: TGTGCCTGGAGGAAACCAGCTGGGGCCAACGTCCTGACTTTC. Its translation: CAWRKPAGANVLTF.

A remark on this clone: Other DNA sequences of this sample code for an identical CDR3. The J gene is TRBJ1-2, the V gene TRBV30, with D perhaps matching TRBD1 (6 bases). Trimming removed 0 bases from V and 4 bases from J, with 9 bases in between. CDR3 size: 13 residues. Germline assignment: CDR1 GTSNPN and CDR2 SVGIG (reference sequence). The CDR3 nucleotides read TGTGCCTGGAGTGTCCTCAGGGGCTATGGCTACACCTTC. It translates to CAWSVLRGYGYTF.

The chain is built from TRBV5-6 and TRBJ2-5; D is uncertain. The J call may be incorrect, as the DNA end agrees better with TRBJ2-7. Germline values: CDR1 SGHDT, CDR2 YYEEEE. The CDR3 is 17 residues long. In nucleotides, the CDR3 is TGTGCCAGCAGCTTTCTGGGTGTCCCCCGTAAAACCTACGAGCAGTACTTC. Protein sequence: CASSFLGVPRKTYEQYF.

This chain uses TRBV11-2 with TRBJ2-3; tentative D call: TRBD2 (6 bases). Germline V gene data show CDR1 as SGHAT and CDR2 as FQNNGV. Trimming removed 5 bases from V and 4 bases from J, with 19 bases in between. The CDR3 is 16 amino acids. The CDR3 loop is CASSPNKLAGADTQYF. DNA for the CDR3: TGTGCCAGCAGCCCCAACAAACTAGCAGGAGCAGATACGCAGTATTTT.

The chain carries TRBV19 and TRBJ2-3; D is ambiguous. V lost 6 bases and J 4 bases, leaving 17 bases between the germline ends. Germline V gene lookup returns CDR1 LNHDA and CDR2 SQIVND (reference sequence). The length of the CDR3 is 15 residues. Here the CDR3 DNA reads TGTGCCAGTAGCTACGGGTCCGCGGTCGCAGATACGCAGTATTTT. Translation: CASSYGSAVADTQYF.

The chain uses TRBV7-9 and TRBJ1-2, with D uncertain. Germline V gives CDR1 SEHNR, CDR2 FQNEAQ (reference sequence). The V and J ends lost 2 bases and 2 bases respectively, with 6 bases between them. The CDR3 has 13 amino acids. The CDR3 loop is CASSLTQNYGYTF. DNA for the CDR3: TGTGCCAGCAGCTTAACGCAGAACTATGGCTACACCTTC. The full variable domain, its missing parts supplied by reference TRBV7-9 and TRBJ1-2, is DTGVSQNPRHKITKRGQNVTFRCDPISEHNRLYWYRQTLGQGPEFLTYFQNEAQLEKSRLLSDRFSAERPKGSFSTLEIQRTEQGDSAMYLCASSLTQNYGYTFGSGTRLTVV.

The V and J genes are TRBV2 and TRBJ1-5, with D hard to call. The V end was cut by 7 bases, the J end by 3 bases, with 10 bases between. There are 13 residues in the CDR3. Germline V gene lookup returns CDR1 SNHLY and CDR2 FYNNEI. CDR3 loop: CASKVQLNQPQHF. The CDR3 DNA reads as TGTGCCAGCAAAGTCCAGCTCAATCAGCCCCAGCATTTT.

The chain links TRBV29-1 to TRBJ2-7; the match to TRBD1 covers 12 bases. From germline, CDR1 is SQVTM and CDR2 ANQGSEA. Losses at the gene ends were 4 bases for V and 5 bases for J; bases not matched to a gene: 6. The CDR3 consists of 14 residues. The CDR3 nucleotides are TGCAGCGTTGCTTCCGGGACAGGGGGCCACGAGCAGTACTTC. This gives the protein CSVASGTGGHEQYF.

This chain links TRBV19 with TRBJ1-1; D might be TRBD1 (6 bases). CDR3 length: 13 amino acids. Per the germline V gene, CDR1 is LNHDA and CDR2 is SQIVND (reference sequence). Trimming pared 1 base from V and 9 bases from J, leaving 12 bases between. The CDR3 sequence is CASSIGPGAKAFF. The CDR3 DNA is TGTGCCAGTAGTATAGGGCCGGGGGCGAAAGCTTTCTTT.

For the CDR3, the DNA is TGCACCAGCAGCCAAGATCTCTTCCGGCAGGGCTTCGAAAACACCATATATTTT. Amino acids: CTSSQDLFRQGFENTIYF. The chain links TRBV1 to TRBJ1-3; TRBD1 is the table's D call, not checked against the DNA. TRBV1 is listed as a pseudogene. The CDR3 length is 18 residues.

This chain connects TRBV11-2 to TRBJ2-3; a possible D gene is TRBD2 (6 bases). CDR1 is SGHAT, CDR2 FQNNGV, per germline. V lost 0 bases to trimming and J lost 1 base, with 14 bases between them. CDR3 length: 17 residues. CDR3 DNA sequence: TGTGCCAGCAGCTTAGATACAGGAGGAGGGGGCACAGATACGCAGTATTTT. The encoded protein is CASSLDTGGGGTDTQYF.

This clone was recorded a few times. The chain joins TRBV9 to TRBJ2-7; 8 nucleotides line up with TRBD2. Germline CDR1 reads SGDLS; CDR2 reads YYNGEE. The junction had 5 bases not matched to a gene; V was cut back by 0 bases and J by 6 bases. The CDR3 covers 14 residues. CDR3: CASSVAGAGAEQYF. The CDR3 DNA sequence: TGTGCCAGCAGCGTAGCCGGAGCGGGGGCCGAGCAGTACTTC.

The chain employs TRBV10-3 and TRBJ2-3, with TRBD2 as a possible D gene (6 bases). Trimming removed 0 bases from V and 0 bases from J, with 13 bases in between. Germline values: CDR1 ENHRY, CDR2 SYGVKD. CDR3 length equals 17 residues. CDR3 residues: CAISESSRDPSTDTQYF. In DNA, the CDR3 is TGTGCCATCAGTGAGTCGTCGCGGGACCCTAGCACAGATACGCAGTATTTT.

This chain uses TRBV4-1 with TRBJ2-5, with D possibly being TRBD2 (6 bases). Germline V lookup: CDR1 MGHRA, CDR2 YSYEKL. This CDR3 is built from 16 residues. Trimming cost V 4 bases and J 5 bases, with 20 bases left between them. CDR3 sequence (DNA): TGCGCCAGCAGCCCGGGGGTGGTGGGCTGGGGGGAGACCCAGTACTTC. Translation gives CASSPGVVGWGETQYF.

Concerning this clone: Possible read error: a much larger clone is one base away. The CDR3 loop reads CASSWDREEQYF. CDR3 bases: TGTGCCAGCAGCTGGGACAGGGAAGAGCAGTACTTC. This rearrangement joins TRBV7-8 to TRBJ2-7, with 9 nucleotides matching TRBD1. Germline loops: CDR1 SGHVS, CDR2 FQNEAQ. V shed 4 bases, J shed 7 bases, and the junction held 2 bases outside the gene matches. The length of the CDR3 is 12 residues.

V and J are TRBV28 and TRBJ2-5; D not resolved. This CDR3 has 15 residues. Trimming removed 1 base at V and 5 bases at J, with 14 bases between. Germline V gives CDR1 MDHEN, CDR2 SYDVKM. Written as DNA, the CDR3 is TGTGCCAGCAGTTTATCGGGCGAGATCCAGGAGACCCAGTACTTC. This sequence encodes CASSLSGEIQETQYF.

This clone was seen a single time. This chain joins TRBV6-5 and TRBJ1-2; TRBD1 matches at 7 bases. The germline V gene has CDR1 MNHEY and CDR2 SVGAGI. This CDR3 has 12 residues. Losses at the gene ends were 5 bases for V and 8 bases for J; bases not matched to a gene: 5. The CDR3 bases are TGTGCCAGCAGTACCTACAGGGGAGGCTACACCTTC. Encoded protein: CASSTYRGGYTF.

This clone is a singleton in its sample. V is TRBV2 and J is TRBJ1-1; 7 nucleotides align to TRBD1. Germline loops: CDR1 SNHLY, CDR2 FYNNEI. The CDR3 sequence is 13 residues long. V lost 8 bases to trimming and J lost 1 base; unmatched junction nucleotides: 4. Here the CDR3 reads CASSRQGNTEAFF. The DNA for the CDR3 is TGTGCCAGCTCCCGACAGGGGAACACTGAAGCTTTCTTT.

The chain couples TRBV27 to TRBJ2-1, with 9 bases fitting TRBD1. From germline, CDR1 is MNHEY and CDR2 SMNVEV (reference sequence). CDR3 length: 15 residues. Trimming removed 4 bases from V and 8 bases from J; junction bases left unmatched: 9. CDR3 in amino acids: CASSSNDRGSDEQFF. Written as DNA, the CDR3 is TGTGCCAGCAGTTCTAATGACAGGGGGAGTGATGAGCAGTTCTTC.

Points on this clone: The same CDR3 arises from other DNA sequences in this sample as well. The chain uses TRBV5-1 and TRBJ1-6; the D gene is possibly TRBD1 (6 bases). Germline CDR1 SGHRS, CDR2 YFSETQ. V was clipped by 4 bases and J by 0 bases, with 20 bases between them. This CDR3 contains 19 residues. The DNA for the CDR3 is TGCGCCAGCAGCCCGAACCCCAGACAGGACAGCTCCTATAATTCACCCCTCCACTTT. Translation gives CASSPNPRQDSSYNSPLHF.